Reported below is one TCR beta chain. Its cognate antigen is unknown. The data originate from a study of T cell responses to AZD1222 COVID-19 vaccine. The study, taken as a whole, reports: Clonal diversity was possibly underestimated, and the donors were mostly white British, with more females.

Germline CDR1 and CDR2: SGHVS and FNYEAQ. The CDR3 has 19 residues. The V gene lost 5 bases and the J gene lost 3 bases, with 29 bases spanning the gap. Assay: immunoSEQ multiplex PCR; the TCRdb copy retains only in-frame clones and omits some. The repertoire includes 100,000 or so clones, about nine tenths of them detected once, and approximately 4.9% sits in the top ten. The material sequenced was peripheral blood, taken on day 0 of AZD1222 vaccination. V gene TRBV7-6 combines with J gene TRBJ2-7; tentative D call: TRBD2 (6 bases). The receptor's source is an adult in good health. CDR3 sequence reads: CASSLHGDSHWGFGYEQYF. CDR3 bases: TGTGCCAGCAGCCTTCATGGGGACTCGCATTGGGGGTTTGGCTACGAGCAGTACTTC.